A selection of T cell receptor beta chains follows, all from one sample in a study of blood T cell repertoires in COVID-19. The data were produced by immunoSEQ multiplex PCR, yet TCRdb's version contains in-frame clones alone and is incomplete. The sample gives around 330,000 clones, 70% to 90% of which show up once; approximately 1.6% is in the top ten. Sequencing was carried out using peripheral blood. The origin of the receptors is a woman aged 30 to 39 with COVID-19, enrolled during active disease. CDR3s leave out the opening cysteine and the closing phenylalanine or tryptophan.

j_call v_call cdr3_aa
TRBJ2-2 TRBV9 ASSGAGGTGELF
TRBJ1-2 TRBV5-1 ASRALDSYYGYT
TRBJ1-4 TRBV3-1/TRBV3-2 ASSQVNRGEKLF
TRBJ2-5 TRBV7-9 ASSSRSGLAGVETQY
TRBJ1-1 TRBV19 ASSNSPGEAF
TRBJ2-3 TRBV9 ASSVEGRLHTDTQY
TRBJ1-1 TRBV5-1 ASSSQTNTEAF
TRBJ2-1 TRBV4-3 ASSFNYNEQF
TRBJ1-1 TRBV3-1/TRBV3-2 ASSQDARDGAF
TRBJ1-4 TRBV19 ASSMELATNEKLF
TRBJ2-3 TRBV7-2 ASSLGLAGDQSAY
TRBJ2-2 TRBV7-9 ASNRGGPTGELF
TRBJ1-2 TRBV5-6 ASSLPTFTGGDGYT
TRBJ1-4 TRBV18 ASSPGQTNEKLF
TRBJ1-2 TRBV25-1 ASREDYYGYT
TRBJ1-5 TRBV15 ATSRVGSGRANQPQH
TRBJ2-1 TRBV7-9 ASSQTSGALDEQF
TRBJ2-3 TRBV4-1 ASSQGAFADTQY
TRBJ1-2 TRBV28 ASSFRGDGYT
TRBJ2-1 TRBV5-1 ASSLGGQGALNEQF
TRBJ2-3 TRBV30 AWSSAASGGVTDTQY
TRBJ1-1 TRBV6-5 ASTPRQLDTEAF
TRBJ2-3 TRBV2 ASSRQGATDTQY
TRBJ2-5 TRBV6-5 ASRTLAGGSETQY
TRBJ2-3 TRBV27 ASSLRGAIDTQY
TRBJ1-1 TRBV5-6 ASSWNRGVTEAF
TRBJ1-4 TRBV4-1 ASSRRQGNEKLF
TRBJ1-6 TRBV5-5 ASSLEQALNSPLH
TRBJ2-3 TRBV7-2 ASSPLAGAPSTDTQY
TRBJ1-1 TRBV19 ASSHRGNSKNTEAF
TRBJ2-5 TRBV24-1 ATSGQGSGTQY
TRBJ1-1 TRBV5-4 ASSLPQGGTEAF
TRBJ1-2 TRBV6-5 ASTRGTELNYGYT
TRBJ1-3 TRBV11-1 ASGSSGNTIY
TRBJ1-5 TRBV19 ASSMAGVWSNQPQH
TRBJ2-5 TRBV19 ASSPGTGPKETQY
TRBJ2-3 TRBV2 ASRRDRVTDTQY
TRBJ1-1 TRBV5-6 ASSPRGRGGDTEAF
TRBJ1-6 TRBV7-9 ACDREYNSPLH
TRBJ2-5 TRBV5-1 ASSLAQAQETQY
TRBJ1-1 TRBV4-1 ASSLTSNTEAF
TRBJ1-2 TRBV5-4 ASSTDTRGDT
TRBJ1-5 TRBV6-5 ASSYGTGSNQPQH
TRBJ2-3 TRBV18 ASSLSSGVKDTQY
TRBJ1-2 TRBV7-9 ASSSTQDPYDRYT
TRBJ2-3 TRBV29-1 SVSDSPREQY
TRBJ1-2 TRBV4-3 ASSQELRDRWAYGYT
TRBJ1-4 TRBV3-1/TRBV3-2 ASRPGVVTNEKLF
TRBJ1-4 TRBV5-1 ASSPDTHHEKLF
TRBJ1-5 TRBV5-8 ASSPTGYSNQPQH
TRBJ2-3 TRBV11-3 ASSPGTGGYTQY
TRBJ1-2 TRBV5-4 ASSTGTARGYGYT
TRBJ2-5 TRBV4-3 ASSQDNSGGAGETQY
TRBJ1-3 TRBV7-9 ASSSRASEAGNTIY
TRBJ1-5 TRBV5-1 ASSLQGAGNQPQH